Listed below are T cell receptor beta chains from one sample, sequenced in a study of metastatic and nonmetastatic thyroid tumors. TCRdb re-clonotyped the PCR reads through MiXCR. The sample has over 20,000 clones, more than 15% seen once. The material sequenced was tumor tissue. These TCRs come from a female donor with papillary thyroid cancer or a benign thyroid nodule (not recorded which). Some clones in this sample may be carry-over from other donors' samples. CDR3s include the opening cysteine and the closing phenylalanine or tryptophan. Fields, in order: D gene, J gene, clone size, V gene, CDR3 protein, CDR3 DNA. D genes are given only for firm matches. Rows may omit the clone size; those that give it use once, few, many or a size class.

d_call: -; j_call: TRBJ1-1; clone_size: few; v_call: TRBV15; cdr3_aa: CATSRYLSVTEAFF; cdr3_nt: TGTGCCACCAGCAGATATTTGAGTGTAACTGAAGCTTTCTTT
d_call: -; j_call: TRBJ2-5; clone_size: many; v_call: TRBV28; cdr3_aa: CASSPPVGEETQYF; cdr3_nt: TGTGCCAGCAGCCCCCCAGTTGGGGAAGAGACCCAGTACTTC
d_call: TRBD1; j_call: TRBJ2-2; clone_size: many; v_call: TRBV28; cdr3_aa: CASSLISGGTGELFF; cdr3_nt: TGTGCCAGCAGTTTAATTTCAGGGGGCACCGGGGAGCTGTTTTTT
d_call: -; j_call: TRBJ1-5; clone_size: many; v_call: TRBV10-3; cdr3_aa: CAISESRGNSNQPQHF; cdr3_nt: TGTGCCATCAGTGAGTCCCGGGGGAACAGCAATCAGCCCCAGCATTTT
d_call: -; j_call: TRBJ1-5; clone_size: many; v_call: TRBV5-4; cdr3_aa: CASSLDGFGGRNQPQHF; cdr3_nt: TGTGCCAGCAGCTTGGACGGTTTCGGGGGTCGTAATCAGCCCCAGCATTTT
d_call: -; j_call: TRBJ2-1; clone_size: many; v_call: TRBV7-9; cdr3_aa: CASSTPNEQFF; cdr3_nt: TGTGCCAGCAGCACTCCCAATGAGCAGTTCTTC
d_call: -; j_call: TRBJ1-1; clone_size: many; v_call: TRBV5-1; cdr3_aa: CASSFDRRGGNTEAFF; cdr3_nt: TGCGCCAGCAGCTTCGACAGGAGAGGAGGGAACACTGAAGCTTTCTTT
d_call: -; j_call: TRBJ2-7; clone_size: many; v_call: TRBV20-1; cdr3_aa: CSARPLGVFDSYEQYF; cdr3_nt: TGCAGTGCTAGGCCATTGGGGGTGTTCGACTCCTACGAGCAGTACTTC
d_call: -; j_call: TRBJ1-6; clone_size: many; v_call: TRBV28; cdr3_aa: CASSLGALLGIGNSPLHF; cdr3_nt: TGTGCCAGCAGTTTGGGCGCTCTCCTGGGCATTGGTAATTCACCCCTCCACTTT
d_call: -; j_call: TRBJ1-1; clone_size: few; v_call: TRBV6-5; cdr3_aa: CASSRVVNTEAFF; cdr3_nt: TGTGCCAGCAGCCGGGTTGTTAACACTGAAGCTTTCTTT
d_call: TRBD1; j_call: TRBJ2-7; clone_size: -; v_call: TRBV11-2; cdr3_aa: CASSYRGSLSYEQYF; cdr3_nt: TGTGCCAGCAGCTACAGGGGTTCCCTCTCCTACGAGCAGTACTTC
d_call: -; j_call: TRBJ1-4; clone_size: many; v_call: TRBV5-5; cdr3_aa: CASSLRQRNEKLFF; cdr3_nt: TGTGCCAGCAGCTTGAGACAGCGGAATGAAAAACTGTTTTTT
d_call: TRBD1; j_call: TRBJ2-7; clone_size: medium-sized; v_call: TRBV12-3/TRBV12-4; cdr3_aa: CASSSNRDRVDEQYF; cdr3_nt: TGTGCCAGCAGCTCAAATCGGGACAGGGTGGACGAGCAGTACTTC
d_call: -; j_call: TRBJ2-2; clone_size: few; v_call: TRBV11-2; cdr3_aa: CASSLGRSARVGELFF; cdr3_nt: TGTGCCAGCAGCCTGGGCCGTTCAGCGAGGGTAGGGGAGCTGTTTTTT
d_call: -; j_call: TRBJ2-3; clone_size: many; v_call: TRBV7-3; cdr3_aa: CASSFAQESLDTQYF; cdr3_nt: TGTGCCAGCAGCTTCGCTCAGGAGAGTTTGGATACGCAGTATTTT
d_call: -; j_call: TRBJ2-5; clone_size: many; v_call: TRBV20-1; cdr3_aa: CSANSAGVKETQYF; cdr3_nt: TGCAGTGCTAACTCGGCAGGGGTGAAAGAGACCCAGTACTTC
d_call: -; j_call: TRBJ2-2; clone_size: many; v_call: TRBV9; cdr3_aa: CASSVGELHALFF; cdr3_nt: TGTGCCAGCAGCGTAGGAGAGCTCCACGCGCTGTTTTTT
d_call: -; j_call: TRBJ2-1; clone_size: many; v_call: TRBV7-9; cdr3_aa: CASSLAGFNNEQFF; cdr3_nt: TGTGCCAGCAGCTTAGCCGGGTTCAACAATGAGCAGTTCTTC
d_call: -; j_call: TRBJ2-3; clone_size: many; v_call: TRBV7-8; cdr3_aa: CASTRTSFSTDTQYF; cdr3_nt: TGTGCCAGCACACGGACTTCATTTAGCACAGATACGCAGTATTTT
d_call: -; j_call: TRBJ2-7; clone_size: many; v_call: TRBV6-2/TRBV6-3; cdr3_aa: CASRKGPLSYEQYF; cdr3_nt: TGTGCCAGCAGAAAAGGACCACTTTCCTACGAGCAGTACTTC
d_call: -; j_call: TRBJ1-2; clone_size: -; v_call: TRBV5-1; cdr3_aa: CASSFGQTINYGYTF; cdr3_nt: TGCGCCAGCAGCTTTGGACAGACAATTAACTATGGCTACACCTTC
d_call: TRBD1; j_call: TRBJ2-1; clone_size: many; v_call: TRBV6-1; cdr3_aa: CASKQGSYNEQFF; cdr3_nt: TGTGCCAGCAAACAGGGGTCCTACAATGAGCAGTTCTTC
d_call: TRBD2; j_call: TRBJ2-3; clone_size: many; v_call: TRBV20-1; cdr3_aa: CSPLPVSGSADTQYF; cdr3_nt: TGCAGTCCGCTCCCGGTTAGCGGGAGCGCAGATACGCAGTATTTT
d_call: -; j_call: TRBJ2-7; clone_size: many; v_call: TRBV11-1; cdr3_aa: CASSPGTPVGEQYF; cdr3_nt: TGTGCCAGCAGTCCCGGGACTCCCGTGGGCGAGCAGTACTTC
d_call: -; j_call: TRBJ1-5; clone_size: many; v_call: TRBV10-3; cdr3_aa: CAISEGQGSNQPQHF; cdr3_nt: TGTGCCATCAGTGAAGGGCAGGGCAGCAATCAGCCCCAGCATTTT
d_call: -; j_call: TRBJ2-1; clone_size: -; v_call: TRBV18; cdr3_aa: CASPPASERFF; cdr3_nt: TGTGCCAGCCCACCAGCCAGTGAGCGTTTCTTC
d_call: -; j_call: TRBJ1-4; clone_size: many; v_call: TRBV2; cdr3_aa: CASSFGRRTNEKLFF; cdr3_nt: TGTGCCAGCAGTTTCGGACGCAGGACAAATGAAAAACTGTTTTTT
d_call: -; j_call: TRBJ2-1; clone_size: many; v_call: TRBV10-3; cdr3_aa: CAISGADQNGDEQFF; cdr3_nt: TGTGCCATCAGTGGAGCGGACCAAAACGGGGATGAGCAGTTCTTC
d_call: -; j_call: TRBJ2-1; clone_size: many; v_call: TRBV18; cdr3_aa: CASSPRDEQFF; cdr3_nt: TGTGCCAGCTCACCACGGGATGAGCAGTTCTTC
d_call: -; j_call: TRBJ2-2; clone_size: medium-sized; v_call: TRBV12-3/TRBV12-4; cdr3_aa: CASSQSSWGELFF; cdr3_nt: TGTGCCAGCAGTCAGAGTTCATGGGGGGAGCTGTTTTTT
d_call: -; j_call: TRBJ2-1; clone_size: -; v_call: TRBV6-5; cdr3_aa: CASSSLSWRGNEQFF; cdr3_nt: TGTGCCAGCAGTTCACTTAGCTGGAGGGGTAATGAGCAGTTCTTC
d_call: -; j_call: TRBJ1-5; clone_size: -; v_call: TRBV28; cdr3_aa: CASQIGGGQPQHF; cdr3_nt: TGTGCCAGCCAAATCGGGGGTGGTCAGCCCCAGCATTTT
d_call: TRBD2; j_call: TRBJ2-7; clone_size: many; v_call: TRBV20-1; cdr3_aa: CSARDYYEQYF; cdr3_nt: TGCAGTGCCCGGGACTACTACGAGCAGTACTTC
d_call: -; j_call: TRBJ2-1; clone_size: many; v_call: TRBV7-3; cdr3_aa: CASSFPRKSEQFF; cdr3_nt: TGTGCCAGCAGCTTCCCCCGAAAGAGTGAGCAGTTCTTC
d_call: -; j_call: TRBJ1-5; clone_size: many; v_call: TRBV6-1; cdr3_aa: CASSVWRAGGNQPQHF; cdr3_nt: TGTGCCAGCAGTGTTTGGAGGGCCGGGGGCAATCAGCCCCAGCATTTT
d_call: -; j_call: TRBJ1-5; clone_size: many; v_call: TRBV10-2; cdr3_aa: CASQTHSNQPQHF; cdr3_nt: TGCGCCAGTCAGACTCATAGCAATCAGCCCCAGCATTTT
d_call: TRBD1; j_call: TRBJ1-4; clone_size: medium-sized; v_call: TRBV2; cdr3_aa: CASSSGTDNEKLFF; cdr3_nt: TGTGCCAGCAGTTCCGGGACAGATAATGAAAAACTGTTTTTT
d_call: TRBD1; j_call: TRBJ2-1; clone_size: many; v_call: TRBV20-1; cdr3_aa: CSASGGGNEQFF; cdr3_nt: TGCAGTGCTTCAGGGGGTGGTAATGAGCAGTTCTTC
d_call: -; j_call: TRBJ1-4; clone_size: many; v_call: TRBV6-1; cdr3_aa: CASRSIATNEKLFF; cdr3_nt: TGTGCCAGCAGATCTATTGCAACTAATGAAAAACTGTTTTTT
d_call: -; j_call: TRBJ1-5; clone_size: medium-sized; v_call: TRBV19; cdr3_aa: CASSIPVSNQPQHF; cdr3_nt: TGTGCCAGTAGCATACCTGTTAGCAATCAGCCCCAGCATTTT
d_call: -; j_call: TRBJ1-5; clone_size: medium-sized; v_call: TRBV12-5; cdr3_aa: CASGLGSNQPQHF; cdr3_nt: TGTGCTAGTGGTTTGGGAAGCAATCAGCCCCAGCATTTT
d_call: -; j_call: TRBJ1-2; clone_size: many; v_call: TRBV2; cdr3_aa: CASSGANYGYTF; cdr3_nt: TGTGCCAGCAGTGGAGCTAACTATGGCTACACCTTC
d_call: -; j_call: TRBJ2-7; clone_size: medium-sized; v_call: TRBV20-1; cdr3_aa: CSAQRGAEQYF; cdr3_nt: TGCAGTGCTCAAAGGGGAGCCGAGCAGTACTTC
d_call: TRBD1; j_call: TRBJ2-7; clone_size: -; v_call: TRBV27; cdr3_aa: CASSPTGGREQYF; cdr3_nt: TGTGCCAGCAGTCCGACAGGGGGGCGCGAGCAGTACTTC
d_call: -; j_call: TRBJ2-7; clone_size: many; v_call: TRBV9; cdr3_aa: CASSVTPTYEQYF; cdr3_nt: TGTGCCAGCAGCGTGACACCCACCTACGAGCAGTACTTC
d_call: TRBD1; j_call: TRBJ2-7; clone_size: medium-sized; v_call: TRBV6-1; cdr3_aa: CASSEEGQVSYEQYF; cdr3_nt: TGTGCCAGCAGTGAAGAAGGACAGGTGTCCTACGAGCAGTACTTC
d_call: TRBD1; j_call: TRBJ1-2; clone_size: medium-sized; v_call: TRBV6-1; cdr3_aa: CASSQTGGYGYTF; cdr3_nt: TGTGCCAGCAGTCAGACAGGGGGTTATGGCTACACCTTC
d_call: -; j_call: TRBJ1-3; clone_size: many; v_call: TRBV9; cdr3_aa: CASSAGAENTIYF; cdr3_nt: TGTGCCAGCAGCGCAGGGGCCGAAAACACCATATATTTT
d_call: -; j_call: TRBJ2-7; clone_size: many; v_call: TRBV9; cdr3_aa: CASSAPNGGENHEQYF; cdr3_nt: TGTGCCAGCAGCGCTCCTAACGGCGGGGAAAACCACGAGCAGTACTTC
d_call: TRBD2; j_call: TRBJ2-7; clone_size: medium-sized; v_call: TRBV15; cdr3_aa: CATSRLAGTSGSYEQYF; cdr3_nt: TGTGCCACCAGCAGATTAGCCGGGACTAGCGGCTCCTACGAGCAGTACTTC